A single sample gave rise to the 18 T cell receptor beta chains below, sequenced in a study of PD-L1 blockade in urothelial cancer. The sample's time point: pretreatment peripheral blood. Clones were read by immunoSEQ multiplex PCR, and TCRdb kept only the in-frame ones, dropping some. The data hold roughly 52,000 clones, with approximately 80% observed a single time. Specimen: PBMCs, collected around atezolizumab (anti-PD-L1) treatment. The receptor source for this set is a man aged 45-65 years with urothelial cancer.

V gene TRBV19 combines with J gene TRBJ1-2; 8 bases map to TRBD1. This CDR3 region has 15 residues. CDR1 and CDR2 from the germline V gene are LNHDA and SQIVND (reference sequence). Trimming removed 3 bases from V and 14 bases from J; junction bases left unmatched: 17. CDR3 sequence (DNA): TGTGCCAGTAGTATCCCTGGACAGGGTCCCATGGCTAAAACCTTC. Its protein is CASSIPGQGPMAKTF.

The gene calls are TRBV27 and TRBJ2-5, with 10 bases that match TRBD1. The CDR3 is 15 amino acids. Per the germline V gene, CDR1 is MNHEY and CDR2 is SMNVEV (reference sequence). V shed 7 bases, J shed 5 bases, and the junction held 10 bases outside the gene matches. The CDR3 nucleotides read TGTGCCAGCAATAGAGGGACAGGGGCGCAGGAGACCCAGTACTTC. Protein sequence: CASNRGTGAQETQYF.

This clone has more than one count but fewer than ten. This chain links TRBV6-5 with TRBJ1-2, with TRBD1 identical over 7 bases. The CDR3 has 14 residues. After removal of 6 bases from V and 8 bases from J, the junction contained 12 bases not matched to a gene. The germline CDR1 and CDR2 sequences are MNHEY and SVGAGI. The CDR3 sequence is CASSSDRPSHGYTF. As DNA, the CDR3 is TGTGCCAGCAGCTCGGACAGGCCGAGTCACGGCTACACCTTC.

The CDR3 loop is CATSSLQTQYF. CDR3 sequence (DNA): TGTGCCACCTCGAGTCTCCAGACCCAGTACTTC. The chain employs TRBV6-5 and TRBJ2-5; no clear D gene. Germline CDR1 and CDR2: MNHEY and SVGAGI. The ends were cut back, 10 bases at V and 6 bases at J, with 12 bases in the middle. The CDR3 consists of 11 residues.

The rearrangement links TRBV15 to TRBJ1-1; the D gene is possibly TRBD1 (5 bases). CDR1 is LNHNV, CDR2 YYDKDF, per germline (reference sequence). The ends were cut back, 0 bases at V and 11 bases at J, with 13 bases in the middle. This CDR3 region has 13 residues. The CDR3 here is CATSRDQGDEAFF. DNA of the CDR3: TGTGCCACCAGCAGAGATCAAGGGGATGAGGCTTTCTTT.

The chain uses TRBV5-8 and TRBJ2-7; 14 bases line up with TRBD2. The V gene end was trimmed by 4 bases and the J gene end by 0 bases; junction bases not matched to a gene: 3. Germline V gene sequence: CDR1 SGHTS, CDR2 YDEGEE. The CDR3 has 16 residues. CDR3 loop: CASSPTSGGASYEQYF. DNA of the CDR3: TGTGCCAGCAGCCCGACTAGCGGGGGGGCCTCCTACGAGCAGTACTTC.

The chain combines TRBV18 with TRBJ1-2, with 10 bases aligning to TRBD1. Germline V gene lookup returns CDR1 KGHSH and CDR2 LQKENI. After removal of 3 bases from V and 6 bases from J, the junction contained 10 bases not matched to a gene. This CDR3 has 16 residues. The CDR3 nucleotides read TGTGCCAGCTCACCTGGGGACAGGGGAGGTCTGGATGGCTACACCTTC. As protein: CASSPGDRGGLDGYTF.

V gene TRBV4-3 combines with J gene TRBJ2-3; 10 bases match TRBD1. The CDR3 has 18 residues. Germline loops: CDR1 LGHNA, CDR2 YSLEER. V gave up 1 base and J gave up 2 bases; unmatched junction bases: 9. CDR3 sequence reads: CASSQGTGGRAFTDTQYF. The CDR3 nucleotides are TGCGCCAGCAGCCAAGGGACAGGGGGGAGGGCTTTCACAGATACGCAGTATTTT.

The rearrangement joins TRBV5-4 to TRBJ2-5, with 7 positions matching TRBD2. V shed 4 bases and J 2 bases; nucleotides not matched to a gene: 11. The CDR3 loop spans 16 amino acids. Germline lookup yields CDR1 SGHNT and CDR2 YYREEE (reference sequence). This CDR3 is CASSPGGRERQETQYF. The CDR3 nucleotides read TGTGCCAGCAGCCCCGGAGGGCGGGAGCGGCAAGAGACCCAGTACTTC.

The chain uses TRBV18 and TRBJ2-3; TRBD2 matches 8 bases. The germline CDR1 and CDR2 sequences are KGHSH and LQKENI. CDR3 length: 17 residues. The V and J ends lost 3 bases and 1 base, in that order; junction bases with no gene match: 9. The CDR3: CASSPLFQTSGTDTQYF. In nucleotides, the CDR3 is TGTGCCAGCTCACCGTTGTTTCAGACTAGCGGCACAGATACGCAGTATTTT. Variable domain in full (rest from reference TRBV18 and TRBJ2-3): NAGVMQNPRHLVRRRGQEARLRCSPMKGHSHVYWYRQLPEEGLKFMVYLQKENIIDESGMPKERFSAEFPKEGPSILRIQQVVRGDSAAYFCASSPLFQTSGTDTQYFGPGTRLTVL.

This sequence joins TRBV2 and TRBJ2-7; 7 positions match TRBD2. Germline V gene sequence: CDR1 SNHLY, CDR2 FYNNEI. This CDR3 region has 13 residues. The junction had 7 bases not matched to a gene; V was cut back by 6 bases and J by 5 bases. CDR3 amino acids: CASRFASGNEQYF. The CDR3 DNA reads TGTGCCAGCAGGTTCGCTAGCGGAAACGAGCAGTACTTC.

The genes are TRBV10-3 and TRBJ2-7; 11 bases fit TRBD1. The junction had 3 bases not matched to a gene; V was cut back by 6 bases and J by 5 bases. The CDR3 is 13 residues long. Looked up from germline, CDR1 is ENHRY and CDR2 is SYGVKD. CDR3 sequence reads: CAIRGDRGDEQYF. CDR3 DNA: TGTGCCATCAGAGGGGACAGGGGGGACGAGCAGTACTTC.

The CDR3 nucleotides are TGTGCCAGTGGGACAGGGGGCCCTAGCACAGATACGCAGTATTTT. Residues: CASGTGGPSTDTQYF. J is TRBJ2-3 and V is TRBV19; 12 bases are shared with TRBD1. CDR1 and CDR2 from the germline V gene are LNHDA and SQIVND (reference sequence). The CDR3 covers 15 residues. Unmatched junction bases numbered 3, after V lost 8 bases and J lost 0 bases.

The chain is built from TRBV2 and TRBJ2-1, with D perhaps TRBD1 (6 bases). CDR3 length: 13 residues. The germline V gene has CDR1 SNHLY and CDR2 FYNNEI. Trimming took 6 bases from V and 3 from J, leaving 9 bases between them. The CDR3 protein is CASRDRVYNEQFF. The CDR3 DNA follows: TGTGCCAGCAGGGACAGAGTCTACAATGAGCAGTTCTTC. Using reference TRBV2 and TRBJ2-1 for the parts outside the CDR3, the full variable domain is EPEVTQTPSHQVTQMGQEVILRCVPISNHLYFYWYRQILGQKVEFLVSFYNNEISEKSEIFDDQFSVERPDGSNFTLKIRSTKLEDSAMYFCASRDRVYNEQFFGPGTRLTVL.

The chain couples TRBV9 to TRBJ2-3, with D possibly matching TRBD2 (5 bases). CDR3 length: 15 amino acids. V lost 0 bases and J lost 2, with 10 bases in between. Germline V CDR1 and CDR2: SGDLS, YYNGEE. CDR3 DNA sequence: TGTGCCAGCAGCGTAGGACCGGGAAACACAGATACGCAGTATTTT. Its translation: CASSVGPGNTDTQYF. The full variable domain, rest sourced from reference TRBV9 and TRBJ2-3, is DSGVTQTPKHLITATGQRVTLRCSPRSGDLSVYWYQQSLDQGLQFLIQYYNGEERAKGNILERFSAQQFPDLHSELNLSSLELGDSALYFCASSVGPGNTDTQYFGPGTRLTVL.

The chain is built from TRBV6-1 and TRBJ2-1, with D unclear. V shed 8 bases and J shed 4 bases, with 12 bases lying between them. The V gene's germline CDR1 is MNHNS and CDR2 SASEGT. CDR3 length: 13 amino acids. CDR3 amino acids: CASAVVDYNEQFF. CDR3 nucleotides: TGTGCCAGCGCGGTAGTGGATTACAATGAGCAGTTCTTC.

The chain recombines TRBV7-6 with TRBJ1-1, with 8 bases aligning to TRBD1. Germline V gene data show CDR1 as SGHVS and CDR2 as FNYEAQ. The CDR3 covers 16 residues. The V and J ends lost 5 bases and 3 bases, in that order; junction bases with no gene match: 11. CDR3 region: CASSRYHRGDDTEAFF. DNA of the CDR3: TGTGCCAGCAGCCGATATCACAGGGGGGACGACACTGAAGCTTTCTTT.

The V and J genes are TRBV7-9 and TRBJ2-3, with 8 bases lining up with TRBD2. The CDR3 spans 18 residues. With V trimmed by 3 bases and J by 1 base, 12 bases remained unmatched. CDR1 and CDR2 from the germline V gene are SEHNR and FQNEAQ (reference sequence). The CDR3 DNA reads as TGTGCCAGCAGCTTTAAAATCGGGGGGGGACTGGGCACAGATACGCAGTATTTT. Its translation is CASSFKIGGGLGTDTQYF.